This record concerns one TCR beta chain sequence. The antigen remains unidentified. The source of the sample is a study of T cells in localized non-small cell lung cancer. Whole-study findings and limits: Because sequencing included only one region (of the tumor), heterogeneity remains possible. Adjacent lung had a median roughly 60 of the 100 largest tumor clones. Longer overall survival accompanied higher blood T cell density. Tumor trailed uninvolved adjacent lung in T cell clonality, which peaked there.

Sequencing used immunoSEQ multiplex PCR; TCRdb keeps in-frame clones, though not all of them. Counted here are about 13,000 clones, approximately 30% occurring once; the ten biggest clones make up approximately 7.1%. CDR1 is LGHNT and CDR2 is FRNRAP in the germline V gene. The CDR3 is 14 residues long. This sample comprised lung tumor tissue, obtained before any cancer treatment. This chain connects TRBV12-5 to TRBJ2-7; possibly TRBD1 for D (5 bases). This sequence was found in a female donor aged 60 or older with stage I lung adenocarcinoma. The CDR3 DNA follows: TGTGCCAGCGACCGGCCACAGGATTCCTACGAGCAGTACTTC. Amino acid sequence: CASDRPQDSYEQYF.